The rows below give T cell receptor beta chains drawn from one sample of a study of control samples from healthy donors and cancer patients. The table came from immunoSEQ multiplex PCR; TCRdb's copy has only in-frame clones and leaves some out. The table shows fewer than 500,000 clones, with 90% occurring only once. Sample: PBMCs. These receptors were obtained from a middle-aged man with head and neck cancer. CDR3s include the opening cysteine and the closing phenylalanine or tryptophan. Fields, in order: D gene, V gene, clone size, CDR3 length, J gene, CDR3 protein, CDR3 DNA. The D gene is left open where the match is weak. Size tells how often a clone was seen (once, few, many) or the class of an expanded clone, and some rows leave it out.

TRBD1	TRBV10-1	NA	17	TRBJ1-1	CANSDQFIRGGVTEAFF	TGCGCCAACTCCGACCAATTTATAAGAGGGGGCGTCACTGAAGCTTTCTTT
TRBD2	TRBV13	NA	16	TRBJ2-3	CASSLGGGGTTDTQYF	TGTGCCAGCAGCTTAGGAGGCGGGGGAACCACAGATACGCAGTATTTT
NA	TRBV6-6	NA	17	TRBJ1-3	CASSPTYDRFFGNTIYF	TGTGCCAGCAGTCCTACCTACGACCGATTTTTCGGAAACACCATATATTTT
TRBD1	TRBV18	NA	17	TRBJ1-3	CASSPAGTAFPGNTIYF	TGTGCCAGCTCACCCGCCGGGACAGCATTCCCCGGAAACACCATATATTTT
NA	TRBV6-5	NA	14	TRBJ1-1	CASSSQGVNTEAFF	TGTGCCAGCAGTTCCCAGGGAGTGAACACTGAAGCTTTCTTT
TRBD2	TRBV11-2	NA	18	TRBJ2-5	CASTPGVSGGSLRETQYF	TGTGCCAGCACCCCAGGGGTTAGCGGGGGGTCGCTTCGAGAGACCCAGTACTTC
NA	TRBV6-4	once	15	TRBJ2-6	CASSDWGTGANVLTF	TGTGCCAGCAGTGACTGGGGTACGGGGGCCAACGTCCTGACTTTC
NA	TRBV6-1	once	17	TRBJ2-2	CASSVPLSRDTRKELFF	TGTGCCAGCAGTGTCCCACTGTCCCGGGACACGAGGAAGGAGCTGTTTTTT
NA	TRBV2	NA	14	TRBJ2-2	CASEDRTNTGELFF	TGTGCCAGTGAGGACCGGACGAACACCGGGGAGCTGTTTTTT
NA	TRBV6-2/TRBV6-3	NA	15	TRBJ1-6	CASSSPAGNNSPLHF	TGTGCCAGCAGTTCTCCTGCCGGAAATAATTCACCCCTCCACTTT
TRBD1	TRBV7-8	NA	14	TRBJ1-2	CASSLAAGGYGYTF	TGTGCCAGCAGCTTAGCCGCAGGGGGCTATGGCTACACCTTC
NA	TRBV6-5	NA	15	TRBJ1-2	CASMGLWGRRDGYTF	TGTGCCAGCATGGGGCTTTGGGGCAGAAGAGATGGCTACACCTTC
NA	TRBV9	NA	16	TRBJ2-3	CASSVESGLSTDTQYF	TGTGCCAGCAGCGTAGAATCTGGGCTTAGCACAGATACGCAGTATTTT
NA	TRBV2	NA	11	TRBJ1-4	CATREWEKLFF	TGTGCCACCCGGGAGTGGGAAAAACTGTTTTTT
TRBD1	TRBV19	NA	17	TRBJ1-5	CASSELGTGGGNQPQHF	TGTGCCAGTAGTGAATTGGGGACAGGGGGAGGCAATCAGCCCCAGCATTTT
TRBD1	TRBV30	NA	12	TRBJ1-2	CAWQRAQGDRSF	TGTGCCTGGCAAAGGGCTCAGGGGGACCGGAGCTTC
NA	TRBV4-2	few	15	TRBJ1-1	CASSRLIDGNTEAFF	TGTGCCAGCAGCCGCCTCATCGACGGGAACACTGAAGCTTTCTTT